The TCR beta chain described here comes from a study of cytomegalovirus exposure and HLA in healthy donors. PCR amplification relied on 60 Vbeta primers (plus 13 Jbeta primers). Measured with immunoSEQ multiplex PCR; TCRdb has only the in-frame clones, and not every one. The data show around 120,000 clones, roughly 80% seen once. The CDR3 is 12 residues long. Germline V lookup: CDR1 ENHRY, CDR2 SYGVKD. The V end was cut by 4 bases, the J end by 5 bases, with 8 bases between. This clone was observed a single time. Its antigen remains unidentified. Study conclusions and caveats: Productive rates of about 90% or about 30% were seen for most TCR beta V segments in an earlier analysis. An analysis that was carried out later associated 15,000 to 20,000 TCR beta sequences with HLA alleles at 0.05 false discovery rate.

Material for sequencing was PBMCs. The rearrangement uses TRBV10-3 and TRBJ1-2; D not resolved. The sequence was obtained from a female donor in good health and CMV-seropositive. This chain's CDR3 is CAISVDIYGYTF. CDR3 bases: TGTGCCATCAGTGTCGACATATATGGCTACACCTTC.